This T cell receptor beta chain was identified in a study of blood T cell repertoires in COVID-19. Study-wide context: COVID-19 samples from acute and convalescent phases originated in the United States, Italy and Spain. The analysed material was cDNA or gDNA that came from T cells, B-cell-depleted T cells, or PBMCs.

Those enrolled in Seattle joined during active infection and were followed longitudinally afterward. This CDR3 spans 15 amino acids. Unmatched junction bases numbered 8, after V lost 5 bases and J lost 4 bases. Germline V gene sequence: CDR1 MNHEY, CDR2 SVGAGI. Authors' analysis steps: For nucleated cells, counts were estimated from reference gene primer amplification. Assay: immunoSEQ multiplex PCR; the TCRdb copy retains only in-frame clones and omits some. The V and J calls and the clone size are those of that table, but D and trimming were determined from the DNA. The sample lists about 180,000 clones, 80% to 90% occurring once.

The receptor comes from a woman in her 70s with COVID-19, enrolled during active disease. Input material: peripheral blood. This chain connects TRBV6-5 to TRBJ1-1; 9 bases are shared with TRBD1. Here the CDR3 reads CASSTRDRATTEAFF. CDR3 bases: TGTGCCAGCAGTACCCGGGACAGGGCTACCACTGAAGCTTTCTTT.